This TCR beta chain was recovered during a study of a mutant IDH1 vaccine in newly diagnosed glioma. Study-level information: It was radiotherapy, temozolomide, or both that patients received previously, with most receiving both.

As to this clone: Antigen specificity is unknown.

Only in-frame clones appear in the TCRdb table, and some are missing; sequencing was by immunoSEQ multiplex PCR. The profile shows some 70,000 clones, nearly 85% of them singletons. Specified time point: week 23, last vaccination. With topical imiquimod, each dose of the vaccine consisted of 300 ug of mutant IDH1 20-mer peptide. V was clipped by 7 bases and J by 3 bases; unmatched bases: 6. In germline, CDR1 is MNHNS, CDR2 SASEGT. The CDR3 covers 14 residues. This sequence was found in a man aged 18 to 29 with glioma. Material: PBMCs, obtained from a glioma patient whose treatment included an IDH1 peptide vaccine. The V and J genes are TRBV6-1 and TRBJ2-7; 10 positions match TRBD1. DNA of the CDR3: TGTGCCAGCACCCGCCGGGACAGGGGCTACGAGCAGTACTTC. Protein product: CASTRRDRGYEQYF.